What follows is one T cell receptor beta chain and its context. This clonotype occurred a few times. Its antigen remains unidentified. Base qualities were left out, and no much larger clone turns up one base away. This sample was taken from a study of tumor and adjacent non-tumor tissue in lung cancer (dated by TCRdb to the late 2010s). Looking at the study overall: Of the cohort, 11 to 12 patients had adenocarcinoma, 2 had squamous cell carcinoma and 1 had small cell lung cancer. The 15 or so patients were aged about 31 to 76 years, included ten or so men and 5 women, and had TNM stage I to III disease. For each patient, one tumor sample and one normal lung sample were taken, giving approximately 33 paired specimens that underwent TCRbeta CDR3 sequencing. Sequencing generated a total of 130,000,000 or so productive TCRbeta reads, averaging approximately 3.8 million reads per sample. The study compared bulk TCRbeta repertoires between lung tumor tissue and matched distant non-tumor lung tissue from over 13 lung cancer patients. Results the study describes overall, beyond this receptor: Younger patients had significantly higher TCR diversity, and higher tumor TCR diversity was associated with shorter overall and disease-free survival. Tumor tissue showed significantly higher TCR diversity (inverse Simpson) than normal lung tissue, at around 450 vs 150 (P = 0.0075, Mann-Whitney U test). Only 15 or so patients were included in the cohort, and the need for larger samples and more detailed clinical data was noted by the authors. Neither the sequencing platform nor unique molecular identifiers are named or mentioned anywhere in the methods. The top 100 clones accounted for a significantly larger cumulative portion of the repertoire in normal lung than in tumor tissue. Because peripheral blood was not sequenced, the blood TCRbeta repertoires of the lung cancer patients in the study went unexamined.

The CDR3 holds 15 amino acids from the cysteine to the phenylalanine. Solely the CDR3 DNA is kept, with 45 bases framed from the first base. The library relied on multiplex PCR. Sequenced using an Illumina HiSeq 2500. Following protocols modified from ARM-PCR, the researchers constructed TCRbeta libraries through three rounds of nested PCR with primers (Table S4). Before sequencing, PCR products of 200-500 bp were cut from the gel and purified using the QIAquick gel extraction kit. From the authors' description of their analysis: Reads were cleaned using Trimmomatic, were merged into complete CDR3 sequences using FLASH, and were assigned to V(D)J germline segments using MiTCR. Clonal diversity was computed as the inverse Simpson's index with VDJtools. A read counted as productive if the sequence was in-frame and lacked a premature stop codon. TCRdb reworked the public reads: Q25 trimming with fastp, MiXCR clone assembly, productive beta chains retained. Every entry covers one CDR3 protein and lists the most common genes and DNA from its rows. The V and J calls come from TCRdb's annotation, not from the publication. Here the sample has 85,000 or so distinct CDR3 sequences; roughly 77% occur a single time. 20% to 25% of the sample rests with the top ten.

RNA was extracted from bulk unsorted tissue and checked for quality with a NanoDrop ND-1000 and an Agilent 2100. Distant non-tumor tissue taken more than 3 cm from the tumor edge was used as the normal lung sample. Donors were newly diagnosed lung cancer patients admitted for thoracic surgery in China between August and November 2014, without prior chemotherapy. The study excluded patients who had received radiotherapy or chemotherapy before or who had another cancer at the same time. Surgical tissue pieces of about 1-2.3 cm3 were preserved in RNAlater solution and were kept at -80 degrees C until use.

The rearranged segments are TRBV21-1 and TRBJ2-5; the table's D gene call, TRBD1, was not cross checked with the DNA. TRBV21-1 is designated a pseudogene. The clonotype was recovered from a woman aged 50 to 60 with non-small cell lung cancer. The sequencing sample was made of distant non-tumor lung tissue. CDR3 protein: CASSAQGGDQETQYF. The bases are TGTGCCAGCAGCGCCCAGGGCGGGGACCAAGAGACCCAGTACTTC.